The clone carrying this T cell receptor (beta chain) occurred many times. Antigen specificity is unknown. This sample was taken from a study of T-cell reconstitution after alpha-beta-depleted transplantation in children. Study-wide results and limits: After transplant, high TCRbeta diversity at day 60 in some patients arose from surviving recipient T cells and thymic progenitors. As was reported, about two months after transplant, alpha-beta T cells came from several hundred expanded graft clones. T cells produced anew were the main source of T-cell counts and diversity one year after transplant.

For TCRbeta, the library was prepared with unique molecular identifiers. From the PCR reads, TCRdb called clonotypes with MiXCR, one entry per CDR3 protein. The sample comprises 280,000 or so distinct CDR3 sequences, 11% of which are singletons, and 20% to 30% rests with the top ten. The sequences come from peripheral blood, collected 180 days after TCRalphabeta/CD19-depleted stem cell transplant. The source is a male patient aged 2-10 years who had a stem cell transplant for chronic granulomatous disease, so the T cells may come from the graft donor.

This CDR3 reads CAISDTFTGELFF. CDR3 DNA sequence: TGTGCCATCAGTGATACTTTCACCGGGGAGCTGTTTTTT. The J gene is TRBJ2-2, the V gene TRBV10-3; no definite D call. Germline CDR1 ENHRY, CDR2 SYGVKD. The CDR3 is 13 residues long. Trimming removed 3 bases from V and 4 bases from J, with 6 bases in between.